This T cell receptor (beta chain) was sequenced for a study of blood T cell repertoires in COVID-19. Study-wide context: Sites in the United States, Italy and Spain provided acute and convalescent COVID-19 samples. From T cells, B-cell-depleted T cells, or PBMCs came the material, which was cDNA or gDNA.

Original processing methods: The assay estimated nucleated cells by amplifying reference gene primers. TCRdb's copy holds only in-frame clones and misses some; the assay was immunoSEQ multiplex PCR. Clonal size and the V and J genes are those of that table, whereas D and trimming came from the DNA. The table records tens of thousands of clones, around 81% of them present only once. The CDR3 totals 15 residues. Trimming at V came to 4 bases and at J to 2 bases, leaving 4 bases not matched to a gene. Germline assignment: CDR1 MNHEY and CDR2 SVGEGT. The sample consisted of peripheral blood. This rearrangement joins TRBV6-2 or TRBV6-3 to TRBJ2-7, with 11 bases aligning to TRBD1. The receptor's source is a man older than 75 with acute or convalescent COVID-19. The CDR3 sequence is CASSWDRGNTYEQYF. CDR3 coding DNA: TGTGCCAGCAGTTGGGACAGGGGGAACACCTACGAGCAGTACTTC.